This TCR beta chain originates from a study of cytomegalovirus exposure and HLA in healthy donors (dated by TCRdb to about 2017). About the study as a whole: An earlier analysis of 587 of the donors reported roughly 300 Gb of sequence data and 117 million unique TCR beta sequences obtained from around 170 million T cells. An early release that covered 640 HLA-typed donors contained approximately 320 gigabases of sequencing data and some 87 million unique TCR sequences. Of the 300 to 450 genotyped donors, roughly 80% were placed in the genetic ancestry cluster associated with self-reported Caucasian donors. The aim of the study was to test whether cataloging public T cell receptors could identify signatures of past pathogen exposure. Using immunosequencing, the study profiled T cell repertoires from approximately 700 subjects and related those repertoires to cytomegalovirus serostatus. In addition to the first cohort of roughly 670 subjects, a separate validation cohort of 120 different subjects was used. To predict cytomegalovirus infection status, the study combined high-throughput TCR immunosequencing, statistical association of individual TCRs with disease status, and machine learning. A later analysis re-examined previously published TCR beta repertoires from over 500 donors and added high-resolution HLA genotyping to investigate patterns of TCR occurrence. In the later analysis, no new phenotypic data were used to find candidate immune exposures; instead, reliance was placed on TCR beta sequences and their occurrence across donors. An earlier analysis of 500 to 750 of the donors applied high-throughput TCR beta sequencing to assess whether each TCR beta V gene segment acted as functional or pseudogenic. Alongside the repertoire data, information on donor age, sex, ethnicity and CMV serostatus was compiled. A later genetic analysis took genome-wide SNP genotypes for about 55% of the roughly 670 donors and used that subset as a discovery cohort. Every repertoire in the discovery cohort had been generated on one and the same sequencing platform. Both class I and class II loci were covered by HLA typing, at four-digit resolution. The number of donors typed differed by locus, with about 629-640 for A, B, C, DRB1 and DQB1, around 500 for DQA1, 606 for DPA1, and 450 to 480 for DPB1. Several DR-DQ haplotypes were treated as single units for association and clustering because of strong linkage in the cohort. Across around 400 genotyped donors of the cohort, an average of approximately 240,000 unique TCR beta nucleotide sequences per donor were sequenced, and roughly 18% of those sequences were non-productive. On the study overall, not on this receptor specifically: According to a later analysis, most CMV-associated TCR beta chains appeared to be HLA-restricted, and the HLA associations seemed to be driven largely by CMV exposure. For the cohort, immune exposure information was limited to CMV serostatus. HLA typing was unavailable for some donors at each locus, so association tests used only the typed subset. The study listed 150 to 200 TCR beta chains as associated with cytomegalovirus. Across donors, most TCR sequences were observed very rarely, whereas some public TCRs were present in many individuals. The authors suggested that the approach could potentially be extended to other disease states and immunological phenotypes. Linkage disequilibrium might explain the correlated functional status among segregating V segments, but an unknown experimental factor could not be excluded. Because the 87-base-pair reads could not distinguish some IMGT-functional V segments, including TRBV6-2 and TRBV6-3, those segments were excluded. In a later analysis, TCR association rates were found to vary across HLA loci, with the most associated TCRs seen for DRB1 alleles and the fewest for HLA-C alleles. The presence/absence analyses assumed that sequencing depth was roughly uniform across donors, and that assumption may not be true. In a later genetic analysis, fewer N-insertions in productive TCRs were reported among donors in an Asian-associated ancestry cluster than the approximately 710-donor mean. A group of highly shared sequence variants was considered likely to be a technical artifact of the sequencing pipeline. Several of the top co-occurrence clusters appeared to be linked to parvovirus B19, influenza, CMV and Epstein-Barr virus, according to a later analysis. Compared with equally common non-associated chains, HLA-associated TCR beta chains in a later analysis were more clonally expanded and had lower generation probabilities. In vitro tests confirmed that a few of the cytomegalovirus-associated TCR beta chains recognize cytomegalovirus antigens. Broadly in line with IMGT annotations, most TCR beta V segments showed up in productive rearrangements about 87% or about 30% of the time in an earlier analysis of around 550 of the donors. A further reported finding was that TCR beta sequences accurately predicted the HLA-A and HLA-B alleles for most subjects in the first cohort. In a later analysis, about 17,000 TCR beta sequences were associated with specific HLA alleles at a false discovery rate of 0.05. The classifier was reported to diagnose cytomegalovirus status with high specificity and sensitivity in both the original cohort and the validation cohort. Only TCR beta chains were sequenced in this cohort, and the absence of alpha or paired-chain data limited detectable features. V-gene and J-gene trimming of TCR beta chains was associated with a missense DCLRE1C variant in a later genetic analysis, and the association was replicated in an independent cohort. The earlier analysis of fewer than 750 of the donors excluded 15 to 20 rarely observed V segments, including chromosome 9 orphons, because counts were too low. When HLA alleles, especially DR and DQ, strongly co-occurred, TCR associations were difficult to assign to individual alleles.

As for this clone: The antigen it recognizes is unknown. The record has no base qualities; no much larger clone is one base away.

The library was produced with the immunoSEQ multiplex PCR assay. For the multiplex PCR, a mixture combining 60 forward primers for TCR Vbeta segments and 13 reverse primers for TCR Jbeta segments was used. The CDR3 region of rearranged TCR beta genes was amplified from genomic DNA with a multiplex PCR assay. The Illumina HiSeq System was used to sequence the amplified TCR beta libraries as 87-base-pair reads. In the authors' own workflow: A later analysis counted about 80 million unique TCR beta chains across the 700 or so repertoires, and roughly 9.9 million of these chains were shared by at least two donors. Raw reads were error-corrected and collapsed into unique sequences by a nearest-neighbor algorithm in which closely related sequences were merged to remove PCR and sequencing errors. V, D and J gene segments were assigned by aligning CDR3 sequences to IMGT reference sequences. For a sequence to be retained, a match of at least six nucleotides was required to both a V gene segment and a J gene segment. A rearrangement counted as productive if the CDR3 had no stop codons and remained in frame with V and J, and every other rearrangement counted as non-productive. Following IMGT convention, CDR3 was defined as the stretch from the second conserved V-encoded cysteine to the conserved J-encoded phenylalanine. The earlier analysis of a few hundred of the donors excluded any sequence lacking an unambiguous match to a single V gene segment. In an earlier analysis of approximately 500 of the donors, a V segment was called functional when productive rearrangements were above 56.7%, and segregating when the standard deviation between donors exceeded 5%. A statistical classification framework was built for diagnosing cytomegalovirus status from the catalog of TCR beta chain sequences. In a later analysis, V and J genes were assigned by comparing TCR nucleotide sequences against IMGT/GENE-DB human TR gene sequences. A later analysis assigned CDR3 sequences and most-parsimonious VDJ recombination scenarios with the TCRdist pipeline. In a later analysis, each TCR beta chain was defined by its CDR3 amino acid sequence together with its V-gene family, and reads without a unique V-gene family were excluded. To address suspected cross-contamination and a sequencing artifact, a later analysis removed 592 highly shared, low-generation-probability nucleotide sequences. In a later analysis, a clonal expansion index for each public chain was calculated from normalized within-repertoire ranks of inferred template counts. A later analysis computed generation probabilities with a VDJ recombination model fitted to out-of-frame rearrangements, and checked the results against IGoR. A later analysis scored TCR-TCR, TCR-HLA and TCR-CMV co-occurrence with hypergeometric tests, applying a repertoire-size bias correction to TCR pairs. False discovery rates were estimated in a later analysis by permuting HLA or CMV assignments 20 times. In a later analysis, co-occurring TCRs were grouped using DBSCAN, with TCRdist sequence similarity added in when clustering inside HLA-allele-positive subsets. Repertoires with fewer than 30,000 or more than 120,000 public chains were left out of co-occurrence clustering, as were four to six repertoires with anomalous nucleotide sharing. TCRdb provides this immuneACCESS table in a form limited to in-frame rearrangements. Some clones are lacking; in checked studies, under half of them reflect an unresolved V gene, and why the rest are absent is not known. That table is the source of V, J and clone size, and D and trimming were worked out from the DNA. The sample yields 160,000 or so clones; approximately 80% were counted once. Clones ranked in the top ten supply approximately 1.5% of the sample.

The cohort comprised fewer than 750 healthy bone marrow donors. All cohort members were sampled while nominally healthy, although unrecorded immune exposures were likely present. The donor was CMV seronegative and belonged to the group of over 300 seronegative cohort members. A peripheral blood sample was collected from each donor, and TCR beta sequencing was performed on peripheral blood mononuclear cells. The Qiagen DNeasy Blood Extraction Kit was used to extract genomic DNA from the blood cell samples. V ends up 4 bases short and J 6 bases short, with an unmatched junction base count of 9. From its cysteine to its phenylalanine, the CDR3 spans 14 amino acids. The DNA shown is the 42-base CDR3, in frame from base 1. Sequences SGDLS (CDR1) and YYNGEE (CDR2) are obtained from the germline V gene.

This receptor chain uses TRBV9 and TRBJ2-7, and TRBD1 aligns with 8 junction nucleotides. Source material: PBMCs. This sequence was found in a male donor in good health and CMV-seronegative. The CDR3 protein sequence reads: CASSPGTGWGEQYF. The sequenced DNA is TGTGCCAGCAGCCCCGGGACAGGATGGGGCGAGCAGTACTTC.